This entry features one T cell receptor (beta chain) sequence. The antigen remains undetermined. Deletions cut 4 bases from V and 4 bases from J, with 12 bases between. Germline loops: CDR1 MNHNS, CDR2 SASEGT. The CDR3 runs 14 residues. The entry originates in a study of T cells in narcolepsy. Study observations and caveats: Healthy controls reportedly lacked the autoreactive clonotypes serially found in patients' blood. Same-patient CSF and blood CD4+ T cell clonotypes included HCRT-specific and TRIB2-specific autoreactive ones.

Profiling relied on immunoSEQ multiplex PCR, and the TCRdb table lists in-frame clones only, not all of them. The sample consists of some 20,000 clones, 80% to 85% of them appearing once. The genes are TRBV6-1 and TRBJ2-3; maybe TRBD2 (6 bases). Material for sequencing was memory (CD45RA-) CD4+ T cells from blood. The TCR comes from a human donor in good health. The CDR3 DNA reads TGTGCCAGCAGTGGACTAGTTGGCGCAGATACGCAGTATTTT. Translated: CASSGLVGADTQYF.